The 19 T cell receptor beta chains below were found in one sample sequenced in a study of beta chain features in type 1 diabetes. cDNA synthesis used the whole RNA isolate, giving expressed TCRB sequences. Repertoires were generated with immunoSEQ multiplex PCR, while TCRdb's copy carries only in-frame clones and drops some. The profile shows 200,000 to 250,000 clones, 13% to 15% of them singletons. Sequencing used naive CD4+ T cells from blood. The receptors originated from a woman aged 35 to 49 in good health.

This clone has ten or more counts. The gene calls are TRBV7-9 and TRBJ2-1; D gene ambiguous. Trimming cost V 5 bases and J 12 bases, with 17 bases left between them. CDR1 is SEHNR, CDR2 FQNEAQ, per germline (reference sequence). The CDR3 extends over 13 amino acids. The DNA of the CDR3 is TGTGCCAGCAGCCCCCCGCCACCTTACGGGCAGTTCTTC. It specifies CASSPPPPYGQFF.

The V gene is TRBV10-1, the J gene TRBJ1-1; no clear D gene. V gave up 6 bases and J gave up 1 base, with 3 bases separating them. This CDR3 has 11 residues. CDR1 and CDR2 (germline): WNHNN, SYGVQD (reference sequence). CDR3 nucleotides: TGCGCCAGCAGGAGGAACACTGAAGCTTTCTTT. It yields the protein CASRRNTEAFF.

The V and J genes are TRBV10-3 and TRBJ2-3; TRBD1 aligns across 9 bases. J was trimmed by 0 bases and V by 6 bases; bases with no gene match: 4. CDR1 is ENHRY, CDR2 SYGVKD, per germline. The CDR3 runs to 15 residues. The CDR3 bases are TGTGCCATCAGCCCCGGGACAGGGAGCACAGATACGCAGTATTTT. It codes for CAISPGTGSTDTQYF.

This clone came up a few times. This rearrangement joins TRBV9 to TRBJ2-1; 10 bases are shared with TRBD2. The trim removed 4 bases at V and 1 base at J, leaving 5 bases unmatched. Germline V gives CDR1 SGDLS, CDR2 YYNGEE. This CDR3 contains 16 residues. The CDR3 spells CASSRTSGGSYNEQFF. The CDR3 nucleotides are TGTGCCAGCAGCCGGACTAGCGGCGGGTCCTACAATGAGCAGTTCTTC. The variable domain in full, with the rest retrieved from reference TRBV9 and TRBJ2-1, is DSGVTQTPKHLITATGQRVTLRCSPRSGDLSVYWYQQSLDQGLQFLIQYYNGEERAKGNILERFSAQQFPDLHSELNLSSLELGDSALYFCASSRTSGGSYNEQFFGPGTRLTVL.

The rearrangement uses TRBV11-2 and TRBJ2-1, with 13 nucleotides matching TRBD2. J lost 9 bases, V lost 5 bases, and 10 bases had no gene match. The CDR3 extends over 16 amino acids. Germline V lookup: CDR1 SGHAT, CDR2 FQNNGV. The CDR3: CASSPQLAGGPGEQFF. CDR3 in DNA: TGTGCCAGCAGCCCACAACTAGCGGGGGGGCCCGGTGAGCAGTTCTTC.

This rearrangement joins TRBV9 to TRBJ2-1, with a possible D match to TRBD2 (5 bases). With 5 bases removed from V and 8 bases from J, the gap between germline ends came to 8 bases. The germline V gene has CDR1 SGDLS and CDR2 YYNGEE. The CDR3 has 11 residues. For the CDR3, the DNA is TGTGCCAGCAGTAGAGCGGATGAGCAGTTCTTC. Protein product: CASSRADEQFF.

The chain employs TRBV5-4 and TRBJ1-3; TRBD1 matches at 8 bases. The trim removed 0 bases at V and 0 bases at J, leaving 8 bases unmatched. The CDR3 spans 18 residues. Germline V gene lookup returns CDR1 SGHNT and CDR2 YYREEE (reference sequence). The CDR3 sequence is CASSLAVGTGVSGNTIYF. CDR3 bases: TGTGCCAGCAGCTTGGCCGTTGGGACAGGCGTCTCTGGAAACACCATATATTTT. The full variable domain, with the rest looked up from reference TRBV5-4 and TRBJ1-3, is ETGVTQSPTHLIKTRGQQVTLRCSSQSGHNTVSWYQQALGQGPQFIFQYYREEENGRGNFPPRFSGLQFPNYSSELNVNALELDDSALYLCASSLAVGTGVSGNTIYFGEGSWLTVV.

The V call is TRBV5-1, the J call TRBJ1-2; D might be TRBD1 (5 bases). With 4 bases removed from V and 2 bases from J, the gap between germline ends came to 9 bases. The CDR3 sequence is 13 residues long. The germline V gene encodes CDR1 SGHRS and CDR2 YFSETQ. This CDR3 is CASSTDKNYGYTF. The CDR3 DNA follows: TGCGCCAGCAGCACGGACAAGAACTATGGCTACACCTTC.

The table lists this clone with a few counts. The CDR3 nucleotides are TGCAGCGTTTTTGCGAGGGTGAGCGAGCAGTACTTC. This gives the protein CSVFARVSEQYF. The rearrangement joins TRBV29-1 to TRBJ2-7, with D maybe TRBD2 (5 bases). Trimming removed 5 bases from V and 6 bases from J, with 14 bases in between. Germline assignment: CDR1 SQVTM and CDR2 ANQGSEA. The CDR3 length is 12 residues.

This clone was seen a single time. The chain employs TRBV5-4 and TRBJ2-3; 8 bases map to TRBD2. J was trimmed by 6 bases and V by 2 bases; bases with no gene match: 8. Germline lookup yields CDR1 SGHNT and CDR2 YYREEE (reference sequence). The CDR3 sequence is 15 residues long. In nucleotides, the CDR3 is TGTGCCAGCAGCTTCCCGGGGGGGCGCGGGGATACGCAGTATTTT. Amino acid sequence: CASSFPGGRGDTQYF.

This clone was observed a few times. This rearrangement joins TRBV10-3 to TRBJ1-5, with D maybe TRBD1 (5 bases). Germline CDR1 is ENHRY and CDR2 is SYGVKD. Trimming took off 10 bases at V and 3 bases at J, with 13 bases between the two ends. This CDR3 is built from 13 residues. CDR3 amino acids: CATKTAFNQPQHF. CDR3 nucleotide sequence: TGTGCCACGAAGACAGCCTTCAATCAGCCCCAGCATTTT.

This sequence joins TRBV6-5 and TRBJ2-7; possibly TRBD1 for D (6 bases). CDR3 length equals 13 residues. Germline lookup yields CDR1 MNHEY and CDR2 SVGAGI. Trimming left V 2 bases short and J 2 bases short, with 7 bases between. The CDR3 coding sequence is TGTGCCAGCAGTTACGGGACAACCTACGAGCAGTACTTC. As protein: CASSYGTTYEQYF.

The chain combines TRBV4-1 with TRBJ2-2, with no clear D. Germline CDR1 is MGHRA and CDR2 is YSYEKL. The CDR3 is 12 residues long. Trimming removed 4 bases at V and 6 bases at J, with 6 bases between. The CDR3 nucleotides read TGCGCCAGCAGCCTCCCCTCCGGGGAGCTGTTTTTT. This translates into CASSLPSGELFF.

V gene TRBV4-3 combines with J gene TRBJ2-7; D is perhaps TRBD2 (6 bases). The V gene's germline CDR1 is LGHNA and CDR2 YSLEER. V gave up 9 bases and J gave up 0 bases, with 9 bases separating them. CDR3 size: 12 residues. The CDR3 DNA is TGCGCCAGACGGGGACTCTCCTACGAGCAGTACTTC. Translation: CARRGLSYEQYF.

This clone was detected only a few times. The chain combines TRBV5-1 with TRBJ2-5; D might be TRBD2 (5 bases). CDR3 length equals 15 residues. Trimming cost V 2 bases and J 0 bases, with 11 bases left between them. Germline V lookup: CDR1 SGHRS, CDR2 YFSETQ. This CDR3 is CASSFNPDYQETQYF. The CDR3 DNA is TGCGCCAGCAGCTTTAACCCGGACTACCAAGAGACCCAGTACTTC.

The chain recombines TRBV11-2 with TRBJ2-7, with TRBD1 matching 12 bases. The CDR3 consists of 13 residues. CDR1 and CDR2 from the germline V gene are SGHAT and FQNNGV. V dropped 4 bases and J dropped 7; count of bases not matched to a gene: 2. The CDR3 DNA follows: TGTGCCAGCAGCTGGGACAGGGGGCGTGAGCAGTACTTC. Encoded protein: CASSWDRGREQYF.

The chain has TRBV28 and TRBJ2-1, with D perhaps TRBD1 (6 bases). The germline CDR1 and CDR2 sequences are MDHEN and SYDVKM. The CDR3 extends over 14 amino acids. Trimming cost V 2 bases and J 9 bases, with 14 bases left between them. This CDR3 reads CASSLRAPRGEQFF. CDR3 in DNA: TGTGCCAGCAGTTTAAGGGCCCCCAGGGGTGAGCAGTTCTTC. The variable domain in full, completed from reference TRBV28 and TRBJ2-1, reads DVKVTQSSRYLVKRTGEKVFLECVQDMDHENMFWYRQDPGLGLRLIYFSYDVKMKEKGDIPEGYSVSREKKERFSLILESASTNQTSMYLCASSLRAPRGEQFFGPGTRLTVL.

The chain joins TRBV18 to TRBJ1-6; 7 nucleotides align to TRBD1. Germline V CDR1 and CDR2: KGHSH, LQKENI. The CDR3 loop spans 14 amino acids. Trimming took 3 bases from V and 8 from J; bases not matched to a gene: 4. The CDR3 here is CASSPAQGDSPLHF. In nucleotides, the CDR3 is TGTGCCAGCTCACCGGCTCAGGGGGATTCACCCCTCCACTTT.

This clone was observed a few times. This chain joins TRBV27 and TRBJ2-3; D perhaps matches TRBD2 (6 bases). The germline V gene has CDR1 MNHEY and CDR2 SMNVEV (reference sequence). This CDR3 region has 15 residues. V lost 9 bases, J lost 2 bases, and 18 bases lay in between. CDR3 loop: CASRGKAGSTDTQYF. CDR3 coding DNA: TGTGCCAGTCGAGGAAAGGCGGGATCCACAGATACGCAGTATTTT.